This T cell receptor beta chain was sequenced in a study of regulatory T cells in long-lasting Graves disease. At the level of the study: Graves' patients with a new diagnosis had received antithyroid drugs under 3 months.

Germline V gene data show CDR1 as SQVTM and CDR2 as ANQGSEA. The V gene lost 4 bases and the J gene lost 7 bases, with 11 bases spanning the gap. The CDR3 spans 11 residues. Arm-PCR of CDR3 regions with iRepertoire HTBI primers generated TCR beta libraries. In the original workflow: Among the samples, 50 to 80 TRBV and 14 to 15 TRBJ segments were identified. TCRdb itself ran the multiplex PCR reads through MiXCR, one entry per CDR3 protein. These V and J calls originate from TCRdb's pipeline instead of the authors' own analysis. The sample holds roughly 250,000 distinct CDR3 sequences, 15% to 20% seen once. Time point specified: newly diagnosed GD, antithyroid drugs for less than 3 months. PBMC-derived RNA was used for the TCR library. Worth noting for this clonotype: Its antigen remains unknown.

Study-wide results and limits: Persistent disease preferred TRBV28, TRBJ1-2 and TRBJ2-5.

The sample was also linked to a second study, of T cells in Graves' hyperthyroidism and ophthalmopathy.

The receptor was derived from a woman aged 25 to 39 with Graves disease. The sequences come from peripheral blood mononuclear cells (PBMCs), collected at new diagnosis, from a patient treated with antithyroid drugs. The V gene is TRBV29-1, the J gene TRBJ2-7, with no clear D. The CDR3 sequence is CSVGSGMEQYF. DNA for the CDR3: TGCAGCGTTGGGTCAGGAATGGAGCAGTACTTC.